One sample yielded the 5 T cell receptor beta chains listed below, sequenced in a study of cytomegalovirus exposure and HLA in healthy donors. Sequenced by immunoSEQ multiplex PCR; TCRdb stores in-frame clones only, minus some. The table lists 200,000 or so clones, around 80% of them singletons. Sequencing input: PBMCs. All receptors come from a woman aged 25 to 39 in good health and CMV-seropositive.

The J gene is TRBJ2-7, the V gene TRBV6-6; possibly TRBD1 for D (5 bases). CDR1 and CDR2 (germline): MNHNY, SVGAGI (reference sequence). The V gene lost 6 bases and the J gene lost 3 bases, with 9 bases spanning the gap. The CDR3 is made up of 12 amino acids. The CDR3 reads CASSQRGYEQYF. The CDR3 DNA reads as TGTGCCAGCAGCCAAAGGGGCTACGAGCAGTACTTC.

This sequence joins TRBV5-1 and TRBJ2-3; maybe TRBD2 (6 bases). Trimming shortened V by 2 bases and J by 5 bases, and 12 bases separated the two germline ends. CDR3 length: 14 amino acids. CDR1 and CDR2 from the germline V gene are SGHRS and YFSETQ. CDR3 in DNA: TGCGCCAGCAGCTTTCAGCGGGCTGAAGATACGCAGTATTTT. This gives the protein CASSFQRAEDTQYF. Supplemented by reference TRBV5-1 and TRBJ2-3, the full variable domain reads KAGVTQTPRYLIKTRGQQVTLSCSPISGHRSVSWYQQTPGQGLQFLFEYFSETQRNKGNFPGRFSGRQFSNSRSEMNVSTLELGDSALYLCASSFQRAEDTQYFGPGTRLTVL.

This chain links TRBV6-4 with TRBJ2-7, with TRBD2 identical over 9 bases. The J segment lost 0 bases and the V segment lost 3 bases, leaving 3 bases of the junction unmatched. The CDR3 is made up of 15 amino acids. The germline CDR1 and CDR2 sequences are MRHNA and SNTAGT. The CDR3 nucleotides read TGTGCCAGCAGTGAGAATAGCGGGAGCTCCTACGAGCAGTACTTC. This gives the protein CASSENSGSSYEQYF.

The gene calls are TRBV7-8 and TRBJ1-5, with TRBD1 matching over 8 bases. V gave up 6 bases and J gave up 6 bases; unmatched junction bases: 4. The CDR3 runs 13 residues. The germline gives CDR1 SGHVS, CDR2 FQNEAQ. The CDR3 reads CASRLTGVQPQHF. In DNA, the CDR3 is TGTGCCAGCAGGTTGACAGGGGTTCAGCCCCAGCATTTT.

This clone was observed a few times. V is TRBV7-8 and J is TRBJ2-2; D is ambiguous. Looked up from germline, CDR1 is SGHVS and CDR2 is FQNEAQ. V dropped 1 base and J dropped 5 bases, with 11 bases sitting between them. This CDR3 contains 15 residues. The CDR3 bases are TGTGCCAGCAGCTTAGGTCTCGGAGTTACCGGGGAGCTGTTTTTT. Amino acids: CASSLGLGVTGELFF.